Listed here are 6 T cell receptor beta chains from one sample, sequenced in a study of long-term antiretroviral therapy in people with HIV. A v3.0 immunoSEQ assay was performed at survey level. Repertoires were generated with immunoSEQ multiplex PCR, while TCRdb's copy carries only in-frame clones and drops some. This table holds 15,000 to 20,000 clones, around 90% found once. Sequenced material: unsorted PBMCs, taken 0.3 years after starting antiretroviral therapy. All receptors derive from a man in his 60s with HIV.

The chain joins TRBV5-6 to TRBJ2-2; D is unclear. The germline V gene has CDR1 SGHDT and CDR2 YYEEEE. Trimming shortened V by 4 bases and J by 6 bases, and 10 bases separated the two germline ends. The CDR3 covers 13 residues. This chain's CDR3 is CASSQYWAGELFF. The CDR3 coding sequence is TGTGCCAGCAGCCAATATTGGGCCGGGGAGCTGTTTTTT.

This chain uses TRBV4-3 with TRBJ2-7; D unresolved. The germline V gene has CDR1 LGHNA and CDR2 YSLEER. V lost 1 base and J lost 1, with 8 bases in between. The CDR3 totals 14 residues. CDR3 protein: CASSQVRQSYEQYF. CDR3 nucleotide sequence: TGCGCCAGCAGCCAAGTCCGGCAGTCCTACGAGCAGTACTTC.

The chain employs TRBV30 and TRBJ1-4; 7 bases agree with TRBD1. Losses at the gene ends were 0 bases for V and 15 bases for J; bases not matched to a gene: 16. CDR1 is GTSNPN and CDR2 is SVGIG in the germline V gene (reference sequence). The CDR3 is 15 residues long. The CDR3 DNA is TGTGCCTGGAGTGTACGAATAGGGGGCCTTGTAAGGTTGTTTTTT. Amino acids: CAWSVRIGGLVRLFF.

CDR3 sequence: CASSLDSGGLDTQYF. For the CDR3, the DNA is TGTGCCAGCAGCTTAGATAGCGGGGGACTGGATACGCAGTATTTT. The chain combines TRBV7-9 with TRBJ2-3, with TRBD2 matching over 9 bases. Germline-derived CDR1 and CDR2 are SEHNR and FQNEAQ (reference sequence). The CDR3 totals 15 residues. V trimming: 1 base; J trimming: 6 bases; junction bases outside the gene matches: 5. Variable domain in full (rest from reference TRBV7-9 and TRBJ2-3): DTGVSQNPRHKITKRGQNVTFRCDPISEHNRLYWYRQTLGQGPEFLTYFQNEAQLEKSRLLSDRFSAERPKGSFSTLEIQRTEQGDSAMYLCASSLDSGGLDTQYFGPGTRLTVL.

V gene TRBV18 combines with J gene TRBJ2-7, with D unclear. Trimming stripped 3 bases from V and 3 bases from J, with 12 bases between. From germline, CDR1 is KGHSH and CDR2 LQKENI. The CDR3 is 14 amino acids. The CDR3 sequence: CASSPERRSYEQYF. The CDR3 DNA is TGTGCCAGCTCACCTGAACGGAGAAGCTACGAGCAGTACTTC. The complete variable domain, with remaining parts taken from reference TRBV18 and TRBJ2-7, reads NAGVMQNPRHLVRRRGQEARLRCSPMKGHSHVYWYRQLPEEGLKFMVYLQKENIIDESGMPKERFSAEFPKEGPSILRIQQVVRGDSAAYFCASSPERRSYEQYFGPGTRLTVT.

This rearrangement joins TRBV19 to TRBJ1-2; TRBD1 matches 9 bases. This CDR3 contains 14 residues. Trimming took 10 bases from V and 3 from J; bases not matched to a gene: 9. Looked up from germline, CDR1 is LNHDA and CDR2 is SQIVND (reference sequence). The CDR3 sequence: CATQGAEVYYGYTF. For the CDR3, the DNA is TGTGCCACACAGGGGGCCGAGGTCTACTATGGCTACACCTTC. Using reference TRBV19 and TRBJ1-2 for the parts outside the CDR3, the full variable domain is DGGITQSPKYLFRKEGQNVTLSCEQNLNHDAMYWYRQDPGQGLRLIYYSQIVNDFQKGDIAEGYSVSREKKESFPLTVTSAQKNPTAFYLCATQGAEVYYGYTFGSGTRLTVV.